The source of this T cell receptor (beta chain) is a study of Ad26.COV2.S vaccination and SARS-CoV-2 variants. Looking at the study overall: Enrolled in COV1001, the donor was in the Ad26.COV2.S trial arm, which received the vaccine.

CDR1 is SEHNR, CDR2 FQNEAQ, per germline (reference sequence). Losses at the gene ends were 5 bases for V and 5 bases for J; bases not matched to a gene: 16. The CDR3 has 17 residues. General study findings and limits: The analyses of TCR breadth and depth may have understated the size of total T cell responses.

Treatment here: over 15 received Ad26.COV2.S at low or high dose, single or two shots; 5 received placebo; per-sample allocation not given. Specimens were obtained on day 63 following the first vaccine or placebo injection. This clone was seen just once. Antigen unknown. The table came from immunoSEQ multiplex PCR; TCRdb's copy has only in-frame clones and leaves some out. The data hold about 680,000 clones, with about 89% observed a single time. Source: peripheral blood, taken in a trial of Ad26.COV2.S vaccine versus placebo. This receptor was identified in a person between 18 and 60 years old who received the Ad26.COV2.S COVID-19 vaccine or a placebo. V gene TRBV7-9 combines with J gene TRBJ2-5, with 8 bases matching TRBD2. The CDR3 region has the DNA TGTGCCAGCAGCCCCTCCGGGACTAGGGCTCGGGGGGAGACCCAGTACTTC. It is translated as CASSPSGTRARGETQYF.